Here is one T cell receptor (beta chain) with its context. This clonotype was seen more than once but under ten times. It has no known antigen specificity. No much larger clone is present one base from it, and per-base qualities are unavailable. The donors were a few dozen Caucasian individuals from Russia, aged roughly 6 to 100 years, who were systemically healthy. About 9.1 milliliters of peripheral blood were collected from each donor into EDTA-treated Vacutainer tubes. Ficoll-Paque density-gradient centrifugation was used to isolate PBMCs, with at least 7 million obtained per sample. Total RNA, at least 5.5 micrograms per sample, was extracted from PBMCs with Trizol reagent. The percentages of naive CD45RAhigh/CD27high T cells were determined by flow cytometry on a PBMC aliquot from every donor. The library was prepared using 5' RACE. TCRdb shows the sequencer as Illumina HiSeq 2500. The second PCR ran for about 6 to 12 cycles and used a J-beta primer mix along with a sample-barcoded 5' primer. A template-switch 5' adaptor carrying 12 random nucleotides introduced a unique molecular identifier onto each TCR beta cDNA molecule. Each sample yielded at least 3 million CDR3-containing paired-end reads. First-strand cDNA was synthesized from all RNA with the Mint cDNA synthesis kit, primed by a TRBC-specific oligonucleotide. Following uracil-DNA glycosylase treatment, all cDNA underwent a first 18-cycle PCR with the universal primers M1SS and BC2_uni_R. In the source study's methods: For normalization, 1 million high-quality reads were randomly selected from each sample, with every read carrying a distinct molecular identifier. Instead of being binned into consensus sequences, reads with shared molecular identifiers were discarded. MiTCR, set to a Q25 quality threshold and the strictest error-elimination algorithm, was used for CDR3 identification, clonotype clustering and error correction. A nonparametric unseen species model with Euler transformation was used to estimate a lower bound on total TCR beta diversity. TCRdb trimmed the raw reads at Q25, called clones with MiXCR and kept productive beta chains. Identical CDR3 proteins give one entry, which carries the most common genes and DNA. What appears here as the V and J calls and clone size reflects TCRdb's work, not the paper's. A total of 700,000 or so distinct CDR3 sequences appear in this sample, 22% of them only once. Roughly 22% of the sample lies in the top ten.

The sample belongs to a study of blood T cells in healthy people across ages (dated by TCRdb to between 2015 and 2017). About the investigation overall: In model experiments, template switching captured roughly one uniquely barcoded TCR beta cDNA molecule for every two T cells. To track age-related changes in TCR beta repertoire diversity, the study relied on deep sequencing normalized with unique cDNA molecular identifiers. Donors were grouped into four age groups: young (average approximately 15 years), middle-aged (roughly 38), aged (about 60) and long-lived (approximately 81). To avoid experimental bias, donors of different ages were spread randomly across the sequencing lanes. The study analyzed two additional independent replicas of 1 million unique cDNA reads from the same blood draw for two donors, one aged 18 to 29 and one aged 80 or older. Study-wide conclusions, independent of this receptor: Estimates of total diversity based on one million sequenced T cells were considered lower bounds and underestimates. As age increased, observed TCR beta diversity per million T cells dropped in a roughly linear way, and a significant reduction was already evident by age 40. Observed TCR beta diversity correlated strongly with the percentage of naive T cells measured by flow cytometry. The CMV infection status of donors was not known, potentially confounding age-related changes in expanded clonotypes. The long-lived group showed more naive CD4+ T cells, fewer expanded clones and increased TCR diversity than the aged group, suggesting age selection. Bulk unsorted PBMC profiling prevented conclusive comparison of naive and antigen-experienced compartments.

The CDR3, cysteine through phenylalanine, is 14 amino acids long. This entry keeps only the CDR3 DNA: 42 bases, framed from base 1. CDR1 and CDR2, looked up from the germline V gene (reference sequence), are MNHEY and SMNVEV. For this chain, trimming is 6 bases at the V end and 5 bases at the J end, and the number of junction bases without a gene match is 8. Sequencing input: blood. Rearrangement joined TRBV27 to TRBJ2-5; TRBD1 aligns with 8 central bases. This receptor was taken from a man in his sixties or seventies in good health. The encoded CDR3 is CASRMTGVRETQYF. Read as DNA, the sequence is TGTGCCAGCAGGATGACAGGGGTGAGGGAGACCCAGTACTTC.